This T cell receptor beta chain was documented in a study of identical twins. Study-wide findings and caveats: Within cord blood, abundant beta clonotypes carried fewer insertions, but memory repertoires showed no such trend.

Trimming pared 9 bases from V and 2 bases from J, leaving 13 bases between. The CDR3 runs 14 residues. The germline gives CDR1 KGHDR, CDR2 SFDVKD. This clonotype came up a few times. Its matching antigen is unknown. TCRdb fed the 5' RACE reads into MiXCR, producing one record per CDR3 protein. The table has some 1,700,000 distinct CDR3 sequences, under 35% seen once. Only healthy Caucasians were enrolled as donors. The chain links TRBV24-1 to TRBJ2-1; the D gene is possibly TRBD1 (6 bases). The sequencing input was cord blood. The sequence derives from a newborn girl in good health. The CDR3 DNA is TGTGCCACCGGGGGACACCGGCCCTACAATGAGCAGTTCTTC. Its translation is CATGGHRPYNEQFF.